Included here is one T cell receptor beta chain sequence, with context. Germline loops: CDR1 SGHRS, CDR2 YFSETQ. CDR3 length equals 14 residues. V lost 4 bases and J lost 1; bases outside the gene matches: 4. The data belong to a study of cytomegalovirus exposure and HLA in healthy donors. The repertoire was sequenced with immunoSEQ multiplex PCR; TCRdb's copy has only in-frame clones and lacks some. The sample has around 94,000 clones; approximately 94% are singletons. The sample consisted of PBMCs. The V call is TRBV5-1, the J call TRBJ1-1, with TRBD1 matching over 7 bases. The receptor comes from a woman under 30 in good health and CMV-seronegative. This CDR3 reads CASSTGQPNTEAFF. The CDR3 bases are TGCGCCAGCAGCACGGGACAGCCGAACACTGAAGCTTTCTTT.